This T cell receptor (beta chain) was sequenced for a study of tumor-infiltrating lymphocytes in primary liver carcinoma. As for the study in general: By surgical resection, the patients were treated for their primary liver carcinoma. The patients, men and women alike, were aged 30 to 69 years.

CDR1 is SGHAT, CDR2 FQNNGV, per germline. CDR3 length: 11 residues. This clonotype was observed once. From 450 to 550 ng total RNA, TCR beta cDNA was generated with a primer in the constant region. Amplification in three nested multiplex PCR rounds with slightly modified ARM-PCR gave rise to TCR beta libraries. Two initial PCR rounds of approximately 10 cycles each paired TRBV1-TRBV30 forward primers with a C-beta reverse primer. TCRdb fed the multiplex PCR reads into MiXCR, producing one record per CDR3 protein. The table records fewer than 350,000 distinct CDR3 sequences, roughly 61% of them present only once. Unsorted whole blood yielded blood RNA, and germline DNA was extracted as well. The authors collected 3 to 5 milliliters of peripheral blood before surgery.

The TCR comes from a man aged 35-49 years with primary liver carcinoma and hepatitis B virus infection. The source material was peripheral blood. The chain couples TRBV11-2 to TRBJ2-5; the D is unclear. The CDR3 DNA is TGTGTCAGTAGCACTGGGGAGACCCAGTACTTC. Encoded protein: CVSSTGETQYF.